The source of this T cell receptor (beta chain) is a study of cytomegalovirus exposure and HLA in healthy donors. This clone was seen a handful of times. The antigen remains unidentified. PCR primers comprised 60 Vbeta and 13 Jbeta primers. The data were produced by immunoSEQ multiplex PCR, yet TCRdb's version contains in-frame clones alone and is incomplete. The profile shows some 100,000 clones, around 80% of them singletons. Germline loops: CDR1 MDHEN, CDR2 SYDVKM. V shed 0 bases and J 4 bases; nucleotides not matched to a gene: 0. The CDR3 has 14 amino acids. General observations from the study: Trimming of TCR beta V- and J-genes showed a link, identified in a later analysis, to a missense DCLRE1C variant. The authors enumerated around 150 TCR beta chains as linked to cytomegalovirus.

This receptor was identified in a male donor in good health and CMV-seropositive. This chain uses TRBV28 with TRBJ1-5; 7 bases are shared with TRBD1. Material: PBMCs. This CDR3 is CASSLWGQNQPQHF. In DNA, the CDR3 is TGTGCCAGCAGTTTATGGGGACAGAATCAGCCCCAGCATTTT.